The 30 T cell receptor beta chains below come from one sample, sequenced in a study of OX40 agonist ivuxolimab in advanced cancers. The library was built by means of the immunoSEQ multiplex PCR assay. TCRdb re-hosts the immuneACCESS table, in-frame sequences only. Its copies lack some clones; in the studies checked, an unresolved V gene accounts for under half of them, and the cause for the rest is not known. The sample profile shows about 24,000 clones; about nine tenths of them were found once. In total, the top ten clones hold about 50% of the sample. Sequenced material: CD4+ or CD8+ T cells sorted from blood, taken in a trial of the OX40 agonist ivuxolimab. The source is an adult with an advanced solid tumor such as melanoma, head and neck, liver or kidney cancer.

The chain recombines TRBV2 with TRBJ2-7; the match to TRBD1 covers 8 bases. The V segment lost 7 bases and the J segment 0 bases; nucleotides outside the gene matches: 5. CDR1 SNHLY and CDR2 FYNNEI come from the germline V gene. The CDR3 consists of 14 residues. The CDR3 coding sequence is TGTGCCAGCATAAGACAGGGGATCTCCTACGAGCAGTACTTC. Its protein is CASIRQGISYEQYF.

The chain uses TRBV5-4 and TRBJ2-3; 7 nucleotides line up with TRBD1. This CDR3 is 17 amino acids long. Per germline, CDR1 SGHNT and CDR2 YYREEE (reference sequence). Unmatched junction bases numbered 11, after V lost 2 bases and J lost 2 bases. The CDR3 DNA sequence: TGTGCCAGCAGCTTCAATTCTGACAGGGTCTTCACAGATACGCAGTATTTT. This encodes CASSFNSDRVFTDTQYF.

The chain combines TRBV18 with TRBJ2-7; TRBD1 agrees at 11 bases. Germline lookup yields CDR1 KGHSH and CDR2 LQKENI. With V trimmed by 3 bases and J by 2 bases, 0 bases remained unmatched. The CDR3 covers 14 residues. The CDR3 region has the DNA TGTGCCAGCTCACCGGGACAGGGGGCCTACGAGCAGTACTTC. Protein: CASSPGQGAYEQYF.

The V call is TRBV5-4, the J call TRBJ1-4; 7 bases match TRBD1. After removal of 4 bases from V and 5 bases from J, the junction contained 2 bases not matched to a gene. The CDR3 extends over 13 amino acids. The V gene's germline CDR1 is SGHNT and CDR2 YYREEE (reference sequence). CDR3 protein: CASSLQGNEKLFF. CDR3 DNA: TGTGCCAGCAGCCTACAGGGGAATGAAAAACTGTTTTTT.

V and J are TRBV9 and TRBJ2-1, with 11 bases fitting TRBD2. The germline V gene has CDR1 SGDLS and CDR2 YYNGEE. The length of the CDR3 is 16 residues. The junction had 3 bases not matched to a gene; V was cut back by 4 bases and J by 0 bases. The CDR3 loop reads CASSTSGGHSYNEQFF. In DNA, the CDR3 is TGTGCCAGCAGCACTAGCGGGGGTCACTCCTACAATGAGCAGTTCTTC.

This chain joins TRBV5-8 and TRBJ2-2, with D unresolved. The CDR3 covers 12 residues. Germline lookup yields CDR1 SGHTS and CDR2 YDEGEE. V lost 0 bases to trimming and J lost 6 bases, with 3 bases between them. For the CDR3, the DNA is TGTGCCAGCAGCTTGGCTCCCGGGGAGCTGTTTTTT. It encodes CASSLAPGELFF.

This clone was seen only once. V gene TRBV19 combines with J gene TRBJ2-5, with D hard to call. The CDR3 covers 13 residues. V was trimmed by 3 bases and J by 5 bases, leaving 10 bases between them. Germline V gene sequence: CDR1 LNHDA, CDR2 SQIVND (reference sequence). This chain's CDR3 is CASSMVGSETQYF. As DNA, the CDR3 is TGTGCCAGTAGTATGGTGGGTAGTGAGACCCAGTACTTC.

The rearrangement links TRBV5-4 to TRBJ2-2, with TRBD1 as a possible D gene (5 bases). The V and J ends lost 9 bases and 1 base respectively, with 13 bases between them. Germline values: CDR1 SGHNT, CDR2 YYREEE (reference sequence). The CDR3 contains 14 residues. CDR3 in amino acids: CATNRRENTGELFF. Here the CDR3 DNA reads TGTGCCACAAACAGGAGAGAGAACACCGGGGAGCTGTTTTTT.

This rearrangement joins TRBV30 to TRBJ2-5; D is undetermined. The CDR3 has 14 amino acids. CDR1 and CDR2 from the germline V gene are GTSNPN and SVGIG (reference sequence). V was pared by 4 bases and J by 5 bases, with 17 bases between. In DNA form, the CDR3 reads TGTGCCTGGACGTTACCGGTCGATTACGAGACCCAGTACTTC. Translating it yields CAWTLPVDYETQYF.

The J gene is TRBJ1-2, the V gene TRBV14; no clear D. Germline V CDR1 and CDR2: SGHDN, FVKESK. Trimming removed 2 bases from V and 0 bases from J, with 7 bases in between. CDR3 length equals 14 residues. The CDR3 DNA reads as TGTGCCAGCAGCCAAACCGGGACTAACTATGGCTACACCTTC. Its translation: CASSQTGTNYGYTF. The variable domain in full, completed from reference TRBV14 and TRBJ1-2, reads EAGVTQFPSHSVIEKGQTVTLRCDPISGHDNLYWYRRVMGKEIKFLLHFVKESKQDESGMPNNRFLAERTGGTYSTLKVQPAELEDSGVYFCASSQTGTNYGYTFGSGTRLTVV.

The chain carries TRBV10-3 and TRBJ2-7; 8 positions match TRBD2. V lost 2 bases, J lost 3 bases, and 3 bases stayed unmatched. The germline gives CDR1 ENHRY, CDR2 SYGVKD. This CDR3 has 14 residues. CDR3 sequence reads: CAISEGTRYYEQYF. In nucleotides, the CDR3 is TGTGCCATCAGTGAGGGGACTAGATACTACGAGCAGTACTTC.

The gene calls are TRBV25-1 and TRBJ2-2, with 13 bases fitting TRBD2. CDR1 MGHDK and CDR2 SYGVNS come from the germline V gene. The trim removed 2 bases at V and 6 bases at J, leaving 9 bases unmatched. The CDR3 extends over 18 amino acids. The CDR3 protein is CASSENPRTSGGPGELFF. The CDR3 coding sequence is TGTGCCAGCAGTGAAAATCCCAGGACTAGCGGGGGACCCGGGGAGCTGTTTTTT.

This clone was counted a single time. V is TRBV19 and J is TRBJ1-1; D ambiguous. Germline CDR1 reads LNHDA; CDR2 reads SQIVND (reference sequence). Trimming pared 2 bases from V and 8 bases from J, leaving 12 bases between. This CDR3 is 13 amino acids long. The CDR3 region has the DNA TGTGCCAGTAGTATACTACAGCCCGCGGAAGCTTTCTTT. This translates into CASSILQPAEAFF.

The V call is TRBV18, the J call TRBJ2-1; possibly TRBD2 for D (5 bases). Germline V gene data show CDR1 as KGHSH and CDR2 as LQKENI. The CDR3 is 13 amino acids. V was clipped by 6 bases and J by 7 bases, with 13 bases between them. This CDR3 reads CASSAGVGNEQFF. The CDR3 bases are TGTGCCAGCTCCGCCGGGGTTGGAAATGAGCAGTTCTTC.

This rearrangement joins TRBV4-2 to TRBJ1-5, with TRBD1 matching over 9 bases. The CDR3 has 16 residues. Germline CDR1 LGHNA, CDR2 YNFKEQ. Trimming cost V 1 base and J 1 base; bases outside gene matches: 2. CDR3 DNA sequence: TGTGCCAGCAGCCAAGCAGGGACAGGGAGCAATCAGCCCCAGCATTTT. Translated: CASSQAGTGSNQPQHF.

The chain recombines TRBV15 with TRBJ1-2, with a tentative D call TRBD1 (5 bases). The CDR3 extends over 13 amino acids. Germline lookup yields CDR1 LNHNV and CDR2 YYDKDF (reference sequence). V lost 0 bases and J lost 9, with 11 bases in between. The CDR3 here is CATSRDFRDRYTF. CDR3 bases: TGTGCCACCAGCAGAGATTTCAGGGACCGCTACACCTTC. Full variable domain (rest looked up from reference TRBV15 and TRBJ1-2): DAMVIQNPRYQVTQFGKPVTLSCSQTLNHNVMYWYQQKSSQAPKLLFHYYDKDFNNEADTPDNFQSRRPNTSFCFLDIRSPGLGDTAMYLCATSRDFRDRYTFGSGTRLTVV.

The V gene is TRBV6-5, the J gene TRBJ2-1; the D gene is possibly TRBD1 (5 bases). From germline, CDR1 is MNHEY and CDR2 SVGAGI. The ends were cut back, 2 bases at V and 15 bases at J, with 11 bases in the middle. CDR3 size: 11 residues. The CDR3 bases are TGTGCCAGCAGTTACCTAGGGGTATGGTTCTTC. The encoded protein is CASSYLGVWFF.

The genes are TRBV10-2 and TRBJ2-3, with a tentative D call TRBD1 (6 bases). CDR1 WSHSY and CDR2 SAAADI come from the germline V gene. Trimming cost V 0 bases and J 15 bases, with 13 bases left between them. The CDR3 extends over 12 amino acids. The CDR3 nucleotides read TGCGCCAGCAGTGAGTCCCGGACAGAGTCCTATTTT. Its translation is CASSESRTESYF.

This rearrangement joins TRBV4-3 to TRBJ2-7; D gene uncertain. Germline V gene lookup returns CDR1 LGHNA and CDR2 YSLEER. Trimming left V 0 bases short and J 0 bases short, with 6 bases between. This CDR3 comprises 14 residues. CDR3 nucleotides: TGCGCCAGCAGCCAAGAGAGAGGCTCCTACGAGCAGTACTTC. This translates into CASSQERGSYEQYF.

The chain recombines TRBV7-9 with TRBJ2-5; D unclear. This CDR3 is built from 15 residues. Trimming shortened V by 0 bases and J by 5 bases, and 13 bases separated the two germline ends. Looked up from germline, CDR1 is SEHNR and CDR2 is FQNEAQ (reference sequence). This CDR3 is CASSLALGPQETQYF. CDR3 DNA sequence: TGTGCCAGCAGCTTAGCATTAGGTCCCCAGGAGACCCAGTACTTC.

The chain uses TRBV30 and TRBJ1-1; 8 bases line up with TRBD1. Germline assignment: CDR1 GTSNPN and CDR2 SVGIG (reference sequence). The CDR3 is 14 amino acids. J was trimmed by 3 bases and V by 0 bases; bases with no gene match: 3. CDR3 loop: CAWSVGQVDTEAFF. The CDR3 DNA sequence: TGTGCCTGGAGTGTGGGACAGGTAGACACTGAAGCTTTCTTT.

The gene calls are TRBV2 and TRBJ2-5, with 9 bases lining up with TRBD2. The germline CDR1 and CDR2 sequences are SNHLY and FYNNEI. The V segment lost 2 bases and the J segment 3 bases; nucleotides outside the gene matches: 7. The CDR3 covers 16 residues. The CDR3 coding sequence is TGTGCCAGCAGTGAAATCGGTAGCGGGGGTAAAGAGACCCAGTACTTC. This codes for CASSEIGSGGKETQYF. Combining the CDR3 with reference TRBV2 and TRBJ2-5 gives the whole variable domain EPEVTQTPSHQVTQMGQEVILRCVPISNHLYFYWYRQILGQKVEFLVSFYNNEISEKSEIFDDQFSVERPDGSNFTLKIRSTKLEDSAMYFCASSEIGSGGKETQYFGPGTRLLVL.

The DNA for the CDR3 is TGTGCCAGCTCACCGGGGGAGAAGGAGACCTACGAGCAGTACTTC. Its protein product is CASSPGEKETYEQYF. V and J are TRBV18 and TRBJ2-7; D tentatively reads TRBD1 or TRBD2 (5 bases each). This CDR3 spans 15 amino acids. Trimming cost V 3 bases and J 2 bases, with 14 bases left between them. Germline-derived CDR1 and CDR2 are KGHSH and LQKENI.

The genes are TRBV11-2 and TRBJ1-1; no reliable D call. This CDR3 contains 14 residues. The V gene lost 1 base and the J gene lost 1 base, with 7 bases spanning the gap. In germline, CDR1 is SGHAT, CDR2 FQNNGV. The CDR3 DNA sequence: TGTGCCAGCAGCTTAGGTTGGGGGAACACTGAAGCTTTCTTT. This gives the protein CASSLGWGNTEAFF.

The CDR3 sequence: CASSGEDQETQYF. CDR3 nucleotides: TGTGCCAGCAGCGGGGAGGACCAAGAGACCCAGTACTTC. The V gene is TRBV9, the J gene TRBJ2-5, with D possibly matching TRBD2 (6 bases). V lost 3 bases and J 0 bases, leaving 6 bases between the germline ends. The germline V gene encodes CDR1 SGDLS and CDR2 YYNGEE. The CDR3 spans 13 residues.

The chain is built from TRBV19 and TRBJ1-1; no reliable D call. CDR1 is LNHDA, CDR2 SQIVND, per germline (reference sequence). The length of the CDR3 is 12 residues. Trimming pared 10 bases from V and 1 base from J, leaving 10 bases between. This CDR3 reads CATWVGNTEAFF. The CDR3 DNA follows: TGTGCCACCTGGGTTGGGAACACTGAAGCTTTCTTT. The full variable domain, in which reference TRBV19 and TRBJ1-1 provide the parts outside the CDR3, is DGGITQSPKYLFRKEGQNVTLSCEQNLNHDAMYWYRQDPGQGLRLIYYSQIVNDFQKGDIAEGYSVSREKKESFPLTVTSAQKNPTAFYLCATWVGNTEAFFGQGTRLTVV.

In nucleotides, the CDR3 is TGTGCCAGCAGTTACACCTCCTACGAGCAGTACTTC. Encoded protein: CASSYTSYEQYF. The chain has TRBV6-6 and TRBJ2-7; D not certain. The V gene's germline CDR1 is MNHNY and CDR2 SVGAGI (reference sequence). This CDR3 is built from 12 residues. With 2 bases removed from V and 0 bases from J, the gap between germline ends came to 2 bases.

The J gene is TRBJ2-7, the V gene TRBV5-1, with TRBD1 matching 9 bases. Per germline, CDR1 SGHRS and CDR2 YFSETQ. The trim removed 5 bases at V and 0 bases at J, leaving 3 bases unmatched. CDR3 length: 14 amino acids. The CDR3 reads CASRSTGGSYEQYF. CDR3 DNA sequence: TGCGCCAGCAGGTCGACAGGGGGCTCCTACGAGCAGTACTTC.

The chain joins TRBV29-1 to TRBJ2-1, with D possibly matching TRBD2 (6 bases). The V gene's germline CDR1 is SQVTM and CDR2 ANQGSEA. The germline V and J ends were trimmed by 4 bases and 6 bases, with 16 bases remaining between them. CDR3 length equals 14 residues. The CDR3 loop is CSVASTRGANEQFF. The DNA for the CDR3 is TGCAGCGTTGCCTCGACTAGGGGTGCCAATGAGCAGTTCTTC.

The rearrangement links TRBV11-2 to TRBJ2-5; D remains unclear. The V end lost 2 bases, the J end lost 2 bases, and 9 bases lay between the germline ends. This CDR3 has 14 residues. CDR1 SGHAT and CDR2 FQNNGV come from the germline V gene. The CDR3 DNA follows: TGTGCCAGCAGCTTATTCCCTGGTCAAGAGACCCAGTACTTC. Translated, it gives CASSLFPGQETQYF.